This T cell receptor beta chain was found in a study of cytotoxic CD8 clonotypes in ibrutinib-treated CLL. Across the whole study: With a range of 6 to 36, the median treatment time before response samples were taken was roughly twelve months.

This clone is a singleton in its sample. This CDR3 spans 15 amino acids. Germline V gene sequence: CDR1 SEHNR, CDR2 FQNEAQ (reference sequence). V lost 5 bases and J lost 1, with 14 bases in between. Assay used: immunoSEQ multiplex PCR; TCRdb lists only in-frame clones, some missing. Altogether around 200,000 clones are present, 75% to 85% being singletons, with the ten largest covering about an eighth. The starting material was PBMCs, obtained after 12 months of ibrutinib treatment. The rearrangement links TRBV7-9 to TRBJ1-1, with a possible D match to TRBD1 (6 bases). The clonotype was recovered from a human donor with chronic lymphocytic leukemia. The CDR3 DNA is TGTGCCAGCAGCCCCCATATGGGGGCGAACACTGAAGCTTTCTTT. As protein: CASSPHMGANTEAFF. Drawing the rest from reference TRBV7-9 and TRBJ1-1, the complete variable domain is DTGVSQNPRHKITKRGQNVTFRCDPISEHNRLYWYRQTLGQGPEFLTYFQNEAQLEKSRLLSDRFSAERPKGSFSTLEIQRTEQGDSAMYLCASSPHMGANTEAFFGQGTRLTVV.